This T cell receptor (beta chain) was retrieved from a study of neurological immune-mediated disorders. Study-wide findings and caveats: There were no CDR3 amino acid sequences shared by expanded clones across subjects, a result suggesting private repertoires in all groups.

CDR1 is SGHRS, CDR2 YFSETQ, per germline. This CDR3 is 15 amino acids long. Germline trimming cut 4 bases from V and 0 bases from J; bases unmatched to any gene: 4. TCRdb called the 5' RACE reads again in MiXCR, with one record for every CDR3 protein. The sample lists over 75,000 distinct CDR3 sequences, nearly 6% occurring once. As to time point: longitudinal time-point 2. This clonotype was observed many times. Antigen specificity is unknown. Material for sequencing was PBMCs. The genes are TRBV5-1 and TRBJ2-5, with 9 bases fitting TRBD2. The sequence was collected from a woman aged 55 to 70 with multiple sclerosis. CDR3 loop: CASSIAGANQETQYF. In DNA, the CDR3 is TGCGCCAGCAGCATAGCGGGGGCCAACCAAGAGACCCAGTACTTC.